This TCR beta chain originates from a study of T-cell reconstitution after alpha-beta-depleted transplantation in children. Germline lookup yields CDR1 SGHAT and CDR2 FQNNGV. CDR3 length: 18 residues. J was trimmed by 3 bases and V by 1 base; bases with no gene match: 5. General observations from the study: Surviving thymic progenitors and recipient T cells were the source of high TCRbeta diversity at day 60 in some patients.

This clonotype was found a few times. Its cognate antigen is unknown. Preparing the TCRbeta library involved the use of unique molecular identifiers. Using its own MiXCR run on the PCR reads, TCRdb lists one record per CDR3 protein. Altogether 250,000 to 400,000 distinct CDR3 sequences are present, around 25% being singletons, with the ten largest covering approximately 11%. This chain connects TRBV11-2 to TRBJ2-3; TRBD2 aligns across 15 bases. The sequence was obtained from a male patient between 5 and 17 years old who had a stem cell transplant for acute lymphoblastic leukemia, so the T cells may come from the graft donor. The specimen comprised PBMCs, mostly from graft donor cells, sampled 180 days after TCRalphabeta/CD19-depleted stem cell transplant. CDR3 amino acids: CASSLGGLAGGNTDTQYF. In nucleotides, the CDR3 is TGTGCCAGCAGCTTAGGGGGACTAGCGGGAGGCAATACAGATACGCAGTATTTT.